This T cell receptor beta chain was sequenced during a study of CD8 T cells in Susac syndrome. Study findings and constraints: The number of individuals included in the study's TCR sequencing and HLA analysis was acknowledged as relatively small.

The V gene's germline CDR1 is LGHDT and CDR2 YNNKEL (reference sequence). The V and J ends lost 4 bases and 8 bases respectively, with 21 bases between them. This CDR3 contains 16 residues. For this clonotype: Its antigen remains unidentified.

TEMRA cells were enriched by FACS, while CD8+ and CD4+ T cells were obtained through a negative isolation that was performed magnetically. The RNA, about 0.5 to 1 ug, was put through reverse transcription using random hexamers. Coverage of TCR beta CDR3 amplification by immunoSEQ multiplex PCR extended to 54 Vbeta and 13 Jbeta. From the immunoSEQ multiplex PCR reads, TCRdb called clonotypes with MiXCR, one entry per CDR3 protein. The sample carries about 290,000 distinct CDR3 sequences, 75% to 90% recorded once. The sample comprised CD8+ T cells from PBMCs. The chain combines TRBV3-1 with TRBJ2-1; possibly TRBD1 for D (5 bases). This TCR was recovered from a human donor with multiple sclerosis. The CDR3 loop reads CASSPSVGPDVDEQFF. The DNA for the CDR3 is TGTGCCAGCAGCCCAAGTGTGGGGCCCGACGTGGATGAGCAGTTCTTC.